This T cell receptor (beta chain) was captured in a study of T-cell memory formation after mild COVID-19. Study details: There were largely donor-specific TCR clusters.

5'RACE primed from the constant segment yielded TCR alpha and TCR beta cDNA libraries bearing sample barcodes and UMIs. TCRdb independently ran MiXCR on the 5' RACE reads; one entry per CDR3 protein. The top ten hold roughly 21% of the sample, which has about 400,000 distinct CDR3 sequences, roughly 15% seen once. The V end was cut by 5 bases, the J end by 8 bases, with 15 bases between. Germline values: CDR1 DFQATT, CDR2 SNEGSKA (reference sequence). This CDR3 comprises 12 residues. Findings and caveats of the study: Contracting CD4+ clones were located mainly in CM and EM, and CD8+ clones in EMRA. Some clones that responded were present in memory (sampled pre-infection), which suggests cross-reactive memory joined.

This clonotype was observed at least ten times. The antigen is not known. This receptor was obtained from a man aged 18-30 years who had mild COVID-19 (a few samples of this study predate the infection). Cell type and time point are not known. The rearrangement links TRBV20-1 to TRBJ1-2; D not resolved. The sequencing sample was made of PBMCs or a T cell subset sorted from them (not recorded which). The CDR3 reads CSAQAPYSGYTF. CDR3 DNA: TGCAGTGCTCAAGCGCCCTATTCGGGCTACACCTTC.